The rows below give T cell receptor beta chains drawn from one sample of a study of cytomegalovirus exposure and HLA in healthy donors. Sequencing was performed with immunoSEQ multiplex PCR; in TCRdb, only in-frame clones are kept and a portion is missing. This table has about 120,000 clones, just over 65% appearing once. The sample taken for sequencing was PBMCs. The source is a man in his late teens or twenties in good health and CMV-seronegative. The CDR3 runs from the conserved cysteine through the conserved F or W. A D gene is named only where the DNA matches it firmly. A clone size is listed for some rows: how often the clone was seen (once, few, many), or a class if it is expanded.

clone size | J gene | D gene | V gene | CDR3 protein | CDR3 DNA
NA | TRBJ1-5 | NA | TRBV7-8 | CASSLVGRSHSNQPQHF | TGTGCCAGCAGCTTAGTAGGCAGGTCCCATAGCAATCAGCCCCAGCATTTT
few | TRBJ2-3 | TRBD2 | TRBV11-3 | CASSLDSREAGDTQYF | TGTGCCAGCAGCTTAGATTCCCGGGAGGCCGGGGATACGCAGTATTTT
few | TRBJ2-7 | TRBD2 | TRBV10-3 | CAISLAGDTYEQYF | TGTGCCATCAGCCTAGCGGGGGATACCTACGAGCAGTACTTC
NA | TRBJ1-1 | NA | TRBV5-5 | CASSLGGWNTEAFF | TGTGCCAGCAGCCTTGGAGGGTGGAACACTGAAGCTTTCTTT
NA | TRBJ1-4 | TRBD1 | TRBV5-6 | CASSPTGGREKLFF | TGTGCCAGCAGCCCAACAGGGGGGCGAGAAAAACTGTTTTTT
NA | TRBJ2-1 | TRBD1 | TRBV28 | CASSSRQGTYNEQFF | TGTGCCAGCAGTAGTAGACAGGGTACCTACAATGAGCAGTTCTTC
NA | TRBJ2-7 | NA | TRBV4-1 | CASTPQALMSYEQYF | TGCGCCAGCACCCCGCAGGCCCTTATGTCCTACGAGCAGTACTTC
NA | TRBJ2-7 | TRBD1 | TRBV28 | CASRTTRAGGSYEQYF | TGTGCCAGCAGAACCACCCGGGCAGGGGGTAGCTACGAGCAGTACTTC
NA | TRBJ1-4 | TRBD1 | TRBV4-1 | CASSQGHRGVREKLFF | TGCGCCAGCAGCCAAGGACACAGGGGAGTAAGAGAAAAACTGTTTTTT
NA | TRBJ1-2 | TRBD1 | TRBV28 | CASSLGTGGISSYTF | TGTGCCAGCAGTTTAGGGACAGGGGGAATAAGTAGCTACACCTTC
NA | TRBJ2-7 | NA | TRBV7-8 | CASSLARREIYEQYF | TGTGCCAGCAGCTTAGCTCGAAGGGAGATCTACGAGCAGTACTTC
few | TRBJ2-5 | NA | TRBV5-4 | CASSFSVYRETQYF | TGTGCCAGCAGCTTTTCGGTTTATCGAGAGACCCAGTACTTC
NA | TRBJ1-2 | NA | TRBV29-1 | CSVAGSYYGYTF | TGCAGCGTTGCAGGGTCCTACTATGGCTACACCTTC
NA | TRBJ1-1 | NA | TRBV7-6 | CASSHPTGGNTEAFF | TGTGCCAGCAGTCACCCCACGGGAGGGAACACTGAAGCTTTCTTT
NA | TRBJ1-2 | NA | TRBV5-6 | CASSLAGYGYTF | TGTGCCAGCAGCTTGGCCGGCTATGGCTACACCTTC
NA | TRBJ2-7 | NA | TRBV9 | CASSPDTSYEQYF | TGTGCCAGCAGCCCTGACACGTCCTACGAGCAGTACTTC
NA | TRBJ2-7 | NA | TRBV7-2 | CASSPGLVSYEQYF | TGTGCCAGCAGTCCGGGACTGGTCTCCTACGAGCAGTACTTC
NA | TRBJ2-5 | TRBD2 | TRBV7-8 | CASSLAAGGPGFETQYF | TGTGCCAGCAGCTTAGCAGCGGGAGGGCCCGGATTTGAGACCCAGTACTTC
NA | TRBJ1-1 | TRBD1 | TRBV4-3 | CASSPGGTAMNTEAFF | TGCGCCAGCAGCCCAGGGGGGACGGCAATGAACACTGAAGCTTTCTTT
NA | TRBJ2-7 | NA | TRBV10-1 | CASSDGRYEQYF | TGCGCCAGCAGTGACGGTAGATACGAGCAGTACTTC
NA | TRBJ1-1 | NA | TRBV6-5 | CASSYEANTEAFF | TGTGCCAGCAGTTATGAGGCGAACACTGAAGCTTTCTTT
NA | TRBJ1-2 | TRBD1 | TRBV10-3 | CAISYRGLNYGYTF | TGTGCCATCAGTTACAGGGGGCTAAACTATGGCTACACCTTC